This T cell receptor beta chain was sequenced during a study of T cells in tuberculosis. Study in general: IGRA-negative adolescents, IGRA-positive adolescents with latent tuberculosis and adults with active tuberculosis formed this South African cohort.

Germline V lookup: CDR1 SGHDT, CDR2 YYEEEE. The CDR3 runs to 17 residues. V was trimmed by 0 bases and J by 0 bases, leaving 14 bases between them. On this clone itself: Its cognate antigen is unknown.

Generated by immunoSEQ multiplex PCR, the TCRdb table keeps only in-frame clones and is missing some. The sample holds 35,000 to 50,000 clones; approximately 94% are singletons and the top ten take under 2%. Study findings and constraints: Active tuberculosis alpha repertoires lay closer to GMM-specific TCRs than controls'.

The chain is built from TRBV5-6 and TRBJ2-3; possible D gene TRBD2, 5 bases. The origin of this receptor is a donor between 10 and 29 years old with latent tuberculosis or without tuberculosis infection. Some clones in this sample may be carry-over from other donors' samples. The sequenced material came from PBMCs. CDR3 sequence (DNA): TGTGCCAGCAGCTTGGCCACGGGGTTACCTAGCACAGATACGCAGTATTTT. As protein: CASSLATGLPSTDTQYF.